This T cell receptor beta chain was documented in a study of early T cells in non-severe SARS-CoV-2 infection. Study-wide background: Sequenced bulk RNA came from whole blood that was unsorted, and chains were unpaired. Notes on the study in general: Matching against VDJdb likely underestimated virus-specific expansions, favoring anti-spike CD8.

Unique molecular identifiers (one per individual cDNA molecule) were attached. TCRdb analysed the 5' RACE reads with MiXCR anew, one entry per CDR3 protein. The sample contains around 99,000 distinct CDR3 sequences, 16% of which appear only once. This clonotype appeared many times. What it recognizes is unknown. V was pared by 2 bases and J by 2 bases, with 11 bases between. Germline assignment: CDR1 LGHDT and CDR2 YNNKEL (reference sequence). This CDR3 region has 15 residues. Sequenced material: whole blood, taken at baseline. The clonotype comes from an adult who was a healthcare worker with PCR-confirmed SARS-CoV-2 infection or an uninfected control (not recorded which). V is TRBV3-1 and J is TRBJ2-3, with a possible D match to TRBD2 (6 bases). The CDR3 region has the DNA TGTGCCAGCAGCCAAACTAGCCAGTCCACAGATACGCAGTATTTT. Encoded protein: CASSQTSQSTDTQYF.